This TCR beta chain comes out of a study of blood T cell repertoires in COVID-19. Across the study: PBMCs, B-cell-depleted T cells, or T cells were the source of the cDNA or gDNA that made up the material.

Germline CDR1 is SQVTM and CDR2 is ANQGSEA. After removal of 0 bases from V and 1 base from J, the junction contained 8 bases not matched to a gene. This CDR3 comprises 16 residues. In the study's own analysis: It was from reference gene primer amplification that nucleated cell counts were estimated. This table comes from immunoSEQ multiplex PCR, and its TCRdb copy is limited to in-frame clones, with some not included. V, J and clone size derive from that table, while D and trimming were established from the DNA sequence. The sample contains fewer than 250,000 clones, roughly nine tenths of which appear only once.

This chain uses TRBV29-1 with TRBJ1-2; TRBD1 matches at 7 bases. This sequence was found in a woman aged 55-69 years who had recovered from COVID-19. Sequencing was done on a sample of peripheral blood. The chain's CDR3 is CSVEEAGQIVNYGYTF. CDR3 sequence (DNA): TGCAGCGTTGAAGAGGCGGGACAGATAGTTAACTATGGCTACACCTTC.